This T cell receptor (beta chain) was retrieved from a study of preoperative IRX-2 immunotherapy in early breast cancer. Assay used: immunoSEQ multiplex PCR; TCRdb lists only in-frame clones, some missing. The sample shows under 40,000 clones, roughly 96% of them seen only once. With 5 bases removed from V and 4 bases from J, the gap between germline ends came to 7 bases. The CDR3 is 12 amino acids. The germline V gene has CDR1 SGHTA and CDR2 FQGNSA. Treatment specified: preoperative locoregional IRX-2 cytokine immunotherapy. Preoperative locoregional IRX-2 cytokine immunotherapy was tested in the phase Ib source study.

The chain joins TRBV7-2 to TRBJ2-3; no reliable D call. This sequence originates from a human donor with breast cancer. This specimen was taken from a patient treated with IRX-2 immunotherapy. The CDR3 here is CASSPLSDTQYF. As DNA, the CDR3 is TGTGCCAGCAGCCCCCTGTCAGATACGCAGTATTTT.